This TCR beta chain was profiled in a study of blood T cell repertoires in COVID-19. Clones were read by immunoSEQ multiplex PCR, and TCRdb kept only the in-frame ones, dropping some. This sample has about 480,000 clones, with roughly nine tenths found just once. The length of the CDR3 is 14 residues. Germline CDR1 is MNHEY and CDR2 is SVGAGI. J was trimmed by 2 bases and V by 10 bases; bases with no gene match: 8. Sequences were obtained from peripheral blood. The rearrangement joins TRBV6-5 to TRBJ1-5; 7 bases map to TRBD1. This clonotype was sampled from a woman aged 45-65 years with COVID-19, enrolled during active disease. CDR3 protein: CATRPTGGNQPQHF. DNA of the CDR3: TGTGCCACTCGTCCTACAGGGGGCAATCAGCCCCAGCATTTT.